Listed here is a single TCR beta chain. Germline CDR1 MNHNS, CDR2 SASEGT. This CDR3 spans 13 amino acids. V gave up 7 bases and J gave up 5 bases, with 12 bases separating them. TCRdb itself ran the 5' RACE reads through MiXCR, one entry per CDR3 protein. The sample has hundreds of thousands of distinct CDR3 sequences, approximately 15% seen once. The entry originates in a study of T cells after yellow fever vaccination. The specimen comprised PBMCs, sampled on the day of the yellow fever booster vaccination. V and J are TRBV6-1 and TRBJ2-1, with unresolved D. This clonotype originated in a man younger than 40 who received the YFV17D yellow fever vaccine. The CDR3 nucleotides are TGTGCCAGCAAAGGCAGCAGTGACAATGAGCAGTTCTTC. It yields the protein CASKGSSDNEQFF.